At least ten counts were recorded for the clone carrying this T cell receptor (beta chain). Criteria for exclusion of patients were uncontrolled infection, other autoimmune disease, pregnancy or lactation. There were TCR beta CDR3 regions amplified from RNA transcripts. Initially, a first-round RT-PCR of the TCR CDR3 employed the HTBI primer set. TCRdb fed the multiplex PCR reads into MiXCR, producing one record per CDR3 protein. Of about 350,000 distinct CDR3 sequences detected, approximately 18% appear once; the ten largest clones hold about a third. The data originate from a study of T cells in Graves' hyperthyroidism and ophthalmopathy. This CDR3 has 11 residues. Trimming cost V 4 bases and J 6 bases, with 7 bases left between them.

What was sequenced was blood. The gene calls are TRBV12-3 or TRBV12-4 and TRBJ2-7; D unclear. The clonotype comes from a woman aged 30 to 39 with Graves' hyperthyroidism that later progressed to Graves' ophthalmopathy. CDR3 sequence reads: CASSSRFEQYF. CDR3 nucleotides: TGTGCCAGCAGTTCCCGTTTCGAGCAGTACTTC.